The 20 T cell receptor beta chains given below trace back to one sample, sequenced in a study of cytomegalovirus exposure and HLA in healthy donors (dated by TCRdb to 2016 to 2017). The library was made by the immunoSEQ multiplex PCR assay. A mixture of 60 forward primers for TCR Vbeta segments and 13 reverse primers for TCR Jbeta segments was used in the multiplex PCR. TCRdb took this table from immuneACCESS and kept in-frame rearrangements with V and J called. Such tables lack part of the clones; where checked against another copy, unresolved V genes explain under half of the gap, and the rest is unexplained. The sample records roughly 120,000 clones, roughly 80% of which are singletons. Around 28% of the sample goes to the ten largest clones. The sequencing sample was made of PBMCs. Every receptor here comes from a man aged 55 to 70 in good health and CMV-seropositive.

The rearrangement joins TRBV6-1 to TRBJ1-2; 10 bases fit TRBD1. V shed 11 bases and J 7 bases; nucleotides not matched to a gene: 10. The CDR3 covers 13 residues. Germline assignment: CDR1 MNHNS and CDR2 SASEGT. CDR3 sequence: CAAMMWDRGGYTF. The DNA of the CDR3 is TGTGCCGCTATGATGTGGGACAGGGGTGGCTACACCTTC.

The chain carries TRBV5-4 and TRBJ2-3; TRBD2 aligns across 13 bases. Germline CDR1 and CDR2: SGHNT and YYREEE (reference sequence). After removal of 4 bases from V and 5 bases from J, the junction contained 7 bases not matched to a gene. CDR3 length: 16 amino acids. In DNA form, the CDR3 reads TGTGCCAGCAGCCCCGGACTAGCGGGAGCTGAAGATACGCAGTATTTT. It is translated as CASSPGLAGAEDTQYF.

This clone was counted between two and nine times. The rearrangement links TRBV5-6 to TRBJ2-3; TRBD1 agrees at 8 bases. Trimming removed 2 bases from V and 0 bases from J; junction bases left unmatched: 2. The germline gives CDR1 SGHDT, CDR2 YYEEEE. The CDR3 runs to 15 residues. CDR3 residues: CASSFGTGSTDTQYF. For the CDR3, the DNA is TGTGCCAGCAGCTTCGGGACAGGTAGCACAGATACGCAGTATTTT.

The chain links TRBV27 to TRBJ2-7; 13 nucleotides match TRBD2. The germline CDR1 and CDR2 sequences are MNHEY and SMNVEV (reference sequence). J was trimmed by 0 bases and V by 6 bases; bases with no gene match: 8. The CDR3 runs 17 residues. CDR3 protein: CASRPGLAGSSSYEQYF. In DNA form, the CDR3 reads TGTGCCAGCAGACCGGGACTAGCGGGATCCAGCTCCTACGAGCAGTACTTC.

This clone occurred once. This sequence joins TRBV5-1 and TRBJ2-1, with D uncertain. Trimming shortened V by 3 bases and J by 6 bases, and 13 bases separated the two germline ends. The CDR3 length is 14 residues. Germline CDR1 SGHRS, CDR2 YFSETQ. CDR3 sequence (DNA): TGCGCCAGCAGCTCAGGTATTTTGCTCAATGAGCAGTTCTTC. It translates to CASSSGILLNEQFF.

The chain uses TRBV9 and TRBJ2-1; TRBD2 matches 9 bases. Germline-derived CDR1 and CDR2 are SGDLS and YYNGEE. The length of the CDR3 is 14 residues. V was clipped by 3 bases and J by 8 bases; unmatched bases: 6. The CDR3 nucleotides are TGTGCCAGCAGCGGGGGCGGGGGGGCCGATGAGCAGTTCTTC. This encodes CASSGGGGADEQFF.

This sequence joins TRBV2 and TRBJ2-5; 9 bases line up with TRBD1. This CDR3 is built from 15 residues. Germline V CDR1 and CDR2: SNHLY, FYNNEI. The V segment lost 7 bases and the J segment 2 bases; nucleotides outside the gene matches: 8. CDR3 region: CASNRGTGLQETQYF. CDR3 nucleotides: TGTGCCAGCAACCGAGGGACAGGGCTACAAGAGACCCAGTACTTC.

In its sample, this clone was seen a few times. The chain couples TRBV28 to TRBJ1-4; D is perhaps TRBD1 (5 bases). Germline V lookup: CDR1 MDHEN, CDR2 SYDVKM. This CDR3 comprises 16 residues. V was cut by 2 bases and J by 8 bases, with 18 bases left in between. CDR3 sequence: CASSLGTLRAGEKLFF. CDR3 nucleotides: TGTGCCAGCAGTTTAGGGACCCTCCGGGCGGGAGAAAAACTGTTTTTT. Based on the CDR3 plus reference TRBV28 and TRBJ1-4, the full variable domain is DVKVTQSSRYLVKRTGEKVFLECVQDMDHENMFWYRQDPGLGLRLIYFSYDVKMKEKGDIPEGYSVSREKKERFSLILESASTNQTSMYLCASSLGTLRAGEKLFFGSGTQLSVL.

This sequence joins TRBV5-1 and TRBJ1-5, with unresolved D. This CDR3 is built from 14 residues. The V end lost 0 bases, the J end lost 8 bases, and 12 bases lay between the germline ends. Germline V gene sequence: CDR1 SGHRS, CDR2 YFSETQ. CDR3 sequence: CASSLGGSGKPQHF. In DNA form, the CDR3 reads TGCGCCAGCAGCTTGGGAGGCTCCGGCAAGCCCCAGCATTTT.

The chain joins TRBV2 to TRBJ1-5; 7 bases are a match to TRBD1. Germline assignment: CDR1 SNHLY and CDR2 FYNNEI. This CDR3 is 15 amino acids long. V dropped 6 bases and J dropped 8; count of bases not matched to a gene: 13. CDR3 in amino acids: CASSAGTVSWEPQHF. For the CDR3, the DNA is TGTGCCAGCAGCGCCGGGACAGTCTCCTGGGAGCCCCAGCATTTT.

In this sample, this clone turned up a few times. This rearrangement joins TRBV18 to TRBJ2-5; 8 bases map to TRBD1. The CDR3 covers 13 residues. Trimming cost V 5 bases and J 4 bases; bases outside gene matches: 3. Germline lookup yields CDR1 KGHSH and CDR2 LQKENI. CDR3 bases: TGTGCCAGCTCAGTCAGGGGGCGAGAGACCCAGTACTTC. Protein product: CASSVRGRETQYF.

The chain employs TRBV11-3 and TRBJ1-1; D perhaps matches TRBD1 (5 bases). The CDR3 runs 13 residues. Germline V gene sequence: CDR1 SGHNT, CDR2 YENEEA. V was trimmed by 5 bases and J by 5 bases, leaving 12 bases between them. CDR3 sequence (DNA): TGTGCCAGCAGCCAGTCCCGGGGGACTGAAGCTTTCTTT. As protein: CASSQSRGTEAFF. The complete variable domain, with remaining parts taken from reference TRBV11-3 and TRBJ1-1, reads EAGVVQSPRYKIIEKKQPVAFWCNPISGHNTLYWYLQNLGQGPELLIRYENEEAVDDSQLPKDRFSAERLKGVDSTLKIQPAELGDSAVYLCASSQSRGTEAFFGQGTRLTVV.

The chain recombines TRBV19 with TRBJ1-2; 7 bases fit TRBD1. Germline assignment: CDR1 LNHDA and CDR2 SQIVND (reference sequence). The CDR3 consists of 16 residues. The trim removed 6 bases at V and 4 bases at J, leaving 14 bases unmatched. Here the CDR3 reads CASRKGASQRVYGYTF. The DNA for the CDR3 is TGTGCCAGTAGAAAGGGGGCGTCGCAGCGGGTCTATGGCTACACCTTC.

The V call is TRBV7-9, the J call TRBJ2-5, with D tentatively TRBD2 (5 bases). The germline V and J ends were trimmed by 6 bases and 6 bases, with 17 bases remaining between them. Germline CDR1 reads SEHNR; CDR2 reads FQNEAQ (reference sequence). This CDR3 contains 14 residues. In DNA form, the CDR3 reads TGTGCCAGCAGACCTGGGCTAGCAGTTCAGACCCAGTACTTC. As protein: CASRPGLAVQTQYF.

A single count supports this clone. J is TRBJ2-5 and V is TRBV5-1; D is perhaps TRBD2 (6 bases). With 0 bases removed from V and 3 bases from J, the gap between germline ends came to 12 bases. This CDR3 has 15 residues. From germline, CDR1 is SGHRS and CDR2 YFSETQ. As DNA, the CDR3 is TGCGCCAGCAGCTTGGTAGCGGTGGGAGAAGAGACCCAGTACTTC. Its protein is CASSLVAVGEETQYF. Based on the CDR3 plus reference TRBV5-1 and TRBJ2-5, the full variable domain is KAGVTQTPRYLIKTRGQQVTLSCSPISGHRSVSWYQQTPGQGLQFLFEYFSETQRNKGNFPGRFSGRQFSNSRSEMNVSTLELGDSALYLCASSLVAVGEETQYFGPGTRLLVL.

A word on this clone: A junction boundary mismatches the germline segment, possibly from a read error. The V call is TRBV7-9, the J call TRBJ2-7; 9 positions match TRBD1. Per germline, CDR1 SEHNR and CDR2 FQNEAQ (reference sequence). The CDR3 has 15 amino acids. The CDR3 DNA reads as TGTTCCAGCAGCTTACGGGACAGGGAAATACGAACCCAGTACTTC. It encodes CSSSLRDREIRTQYF.

The gene calls are TRBV28 and TRBJ2-3; D uncertain. The CDR3 loop spans 14 amino acids. Germline V lookup: CDR1 MDHEN, CDR2 SYDVKM. V dropped 3 bases and J dropped 5 bases, with 12 bases sitting between them. The DNA of the CDR3 is TGTGCCAGCAGTTTGCAGGCTAAGGAAGATACGCAGTATTTT. It encodes CASSLQAKEDTQYF.

This clone has more than one count but fewer than ten. This rearrangement joins TRBV4-1 to TRBJ2-1; 9 positions match TRBD2. This CDR3 comprises 17 residues. Losses at the gene ends were 3 bases for V and 6 bases for J; bases not matched to a gene: 12. Germline values: CDR1 MGHRA, CDR2 YSYEKL. The CDR3 DNA follows: TGCGCCAGCAGCCAGGCAGGATGGCGGGGGGGCAGCAATGAGCAGTTCTTC. Translated, it gives CASSQAGWRGGSNEQFF.

The genes are TRBV11-2 and TRBJ2-7; 8 bases agree with TRBD2. After removal of 5 bases from V and 0 bases from J, the junction contained 6 bases not matched to a gene. CDR1 is SGHAT, CDR2 FQNNGV, per germline. CDR3 length: 15 amino acids. The CDR3 DNA is TGTGCCAGCAGCACCGGACTAGCAGGCTCCTACGAGCAGTACTTC. Translating it yields CASSTGLAGSYEQYF.

This sequence joins TRBV7-6 and TRBJ2-7; TRBD1 is a possible D gene (5 bases). CDR1 is SGHVS, CDR2 FNYEAQ, per germline. The CDR3 length is 12 residues. V was pared by 5 bases and J by 6 bases, with 11 bases between. The CDR3 sequence: CASSEAGFEQYF. The CDR3 nucleotides are TGTGCCAGCAGCGAGGCAGGGTTCGAGCAGTACTTC.